The 22 T cell receptor beta chains below all came from one sample that was sequenced in a study of blood T cells in healthy people across ages. Sample-barcoded 5' priming and a J-beta primer mix drove a second PCR of about 7 to 12 cycles. Via MiXCR, TCRdb re-called the 5' RACE reads, giving one row per CDR3 protein. Of more than 1,400,000 distinct CDR3 sequences listed, roughly 40% are singletons. The sample taken for sequencing was blood. These receptors were collected from a woman aged 18-35 years in good health.

This sequence joins TRBV2 and TRBJ2-2; D is unresolved. The CDR3 has 14 amino acids. Germline CDR1 reads SNHLY; CDR2 reads FYNNEI. V was trimmed by 8 bases and J by 1 base, leaving 11 bases between them. CDR3 DNA sequence: TGTGCCAGCGGCGCCGAGAAGAACACCGGGGAGCTGTTTTTT. It codes for CASGAEKNTGELFF.

The rearrangement uses TRBV12-3 or TRBV12-4 and TRBJ1-1, with D unclear. Trimming left V 5 bases short and J 1 base short, with 8 bases between. The CDR3 consists of 13 residues. CDR3 DNA: TGTGCCAGCAGTGCCAGCCCGAACACTGAAGCTTTCTTT. Translation: CASSASPNTEAFF.

This chain joins TRBV12-3 or TRBV12-4 and TRBJ2-5; D possibly uses TRBD1 or TRBD2 (5 bases each). This CDR3 is 13 amino acids long. V lost 5 bases, J lost 11 bases, and 18 bases lay in between. This CDR3 reads CASSPDKDWEQYF. The CDR3 DNA follows: TGTGCCAGCAGTCCGGACAAGGACTGGGAGCAGTACTTC.

In DNA, the CDR3 is TGTGCCAGCAGTCGTCCCGGGATCATAGGGGAGACCCAGTACTTC. Its protein is CASSRPGIIGETQYF. This chain uses TRBV27 with TRBJ2-5, with D perhaps matching TRBD2 (5 bases). Germline CDR1 reads MNHEY; CDR2 reads SMNVEV (reference sequence). V shed 5 bases and J shed 5 bases, with 18 bases lying between them. The CDR3 runs to 15 residues.

This clonotype has more than one count but fewer than ten. This CDR3 is CASSSPTGTSVEQFF. The CDR3 nucleotides are TGTGCCAGCAGCTCTCCTACCGGGACTAGCGTGGAGCAGTTCTTC. The chain uses TRBV7-2 and TRBJ2-1; TRBD2 agrees at 10 bases. This CDR3 has 15 residues. The ends lost 4 bases at V and 10 bases at J; junction bases unmatched: 10. The germline gives CDR1 SGHTA, CDR2 FQGNSA.

This clonotype has only a few counts. The chain couples TRBV29-1 to TRBJ2-5, with D perhaps being TRBD1 or TRBD2 (5 bases each). V lost 0 bases and J lost 7, with 21 bases in between. CDR3 length equals 16 residues. Per the germline V gene, CDR1 is SQVTM and CDR2 is ANQGSEA. CDR3 in DNA: TGCAGCGTTGAAGATTGGAGACTGGGGGAGAGAGGGACCCAGTACTTC. It codes for CSVEDWRLGERGTQYF.

This sequence joins TRBV27 and TRBJ1-5; D unclear. The CDR3 spans 14 residues. Trimming pared 2 bases from V and 3 bases from J, leaving 8 bases between. Germline assignment: CDR1 MNHEY and CDR2 SMNVEV (reference sequence). The CDR3 region is CASSLLRDNQPQHF. DNA of the CDR3: TGTGCCAGCAGTTTACTCAGAGACAATCAGCCCCAGCATTTT.

This clonotype came up many times. DNA for the CDR3: TGCGCCAGCAGCTTCATGGGACTAGCGGGGGTTTACAATGAGCAGTTCTTC. Protein sequence: CASSFMGLAGVYNEQFF. The V call is TRBV5-1, the J call TRBJ2-1, with TRBD2 matching over 14 bases. V dropped 2 bases and J dropped 4; count of bases not matched to a gene: 5. The CDR3 consists of 17 residues. CDR1 is SGHRS and CDR2 is YFSETQ in the germline V gene.

V is TRBV6-1 and J is TRBJ2-5; D remains ambiguous. Germline CDR1 MNHNS, CDR2 SASEGT. The CDR3 contains 15 residues. Between the trimmed V and J ends, which lost 6 bases and 4 bases, there was a span of 18 bases. The CDR3 region has the DNA TGTGCCAGCAGGAAGACGGAGTTAAGACGAGAGACCCAGTACTTC. It translates to CASRKTELRRETQYF.

This chain links TRBV12-3 or TRBV12-4 with TRBJ1-2; D not resolved. The CDR3 length is 13 residues. The ends were cut back, 5 bases at V and 1 base at J, with 8 bases in the middle. CDR3 coding DNA: TGTGCCAGCAGTAATGACATTAACTATGGCTACACCTTC. Translating gives CASSNDINYGYTF.

In its sample, this clonotype was seen a few times. The J gene is TRBJ2-7, the V gene TRBV7-2; 8 bases are a match to TRBD1. The CDR3 loop spans 15 amino acids. The germline gives CDR1 SGHTA, CDR2 FQGNSA. The V segment lost 4 bases and the J segment 3 bases; nucleotides outside the gene matches: 8. The CDR3 loop is CASSWMTGAIYEQYF. The CDR3 DNA reads as TGTGCCAGCAGCTGGATGACAGGGGCGATCTACGAGCAGTACTTC.

This clonotype has more than one count but fewer than ten. The rearrangement joins TRBV5-1 to TRBJ2-1; D gene uncertain. The CDR3 sequence is 14 residues long. Germline V CDR1 and CDR2: SGHRS, YFSETQ. V lost 0 bases to trimming and J lost 5 bases, with 9 bases between them. CDR3 nucleotides: TGCGCCAGCAGCTTGGCTAGGAGTAACAATGAGCAGTTCTTC. It encodes CASSLARSNNEQFF.

A few counts support this clonotype. The chain uses TRBV30 and TRBJ1-6, with 7 nucleotides matching TRBD1. CDR3 length equals 16 residues. Germline CDR1 GTSNPN, CDR2 SVGIG (reference sequence). Trimming cost V 2 bases and J 8 bases; bases outside gene matches: 12. CDR3 nucleotides: TGTGCCTGGAGTCCCCGACAGGGCTTAAGGGATTCACCCCTCCACTTT. It encodes CAWSPRQGLRDSPLHF. The variable domain in full, completed from reference TRBV30 and TRBJ1-6, reads SQTIHQWPATLVQPVGSPLSLECTVEGTSNPNLYWYRQAAGRGLQLLFYSVGIGQISSEVPQNLSASRPQDRQFILSSKKLLLSDSGFYLCAWSPRQGLRDSPLHFGNGTRLTVT.

The rearrangement joins TRBV12-3 or TRBV12-4 to TRBJ2-1; 10 nucleotides line up with TRBD2. This CDR3 is built from 16 residues. Unmatched junction bases numbered 8, after V lost 5 bases and J lost 4 bases. Here the CDR3 reads CASSLLAGGGYNEQFF. The CDR3 bases are TGTGCCAGCAGTCTTTTAGCGGGAGGAGGTTACAATGAGCAGTTCTTC.

The chain has TRBV28 and TRBJ1-5, with unresolved D. Trimming left V 5 bases short and J 3 bases short, with 14 bases between. The length of the CDR3 is 15 residues. Germline CDR1 and CDR2: MDHEN and SYDVKM. In DNA form, the CDR3 reads TGTGCCAGCAGTGCCCCTCGGTTCCTCAATCAGCCCCAGCATTTT. This sequence encodes CASSAPRFLNQPQHF. The full variable domain, with the rest looked up from reference TRBV28 and TRBJ1-5, is DVKVTQSSRYLVKRTGEKVFLECVQDMDHENMFWYRQDPGLGLRLIYFSYDVKMKEKGDIPEGYSVSREKKERFSLILESASTNQTSMYLCASSAPRFLNQPQHFGDGTRLSIL.

This clonotype was seen at least ten times. The chain is built from TRBV2 and TRBJ2-3, with TRBD2 matching over 12 bases. CDR3 length equals 14 residues. The germline V gene encodes CDR1 SNHLY and CDR2 FYNNEI. V shed 10 bases, J shed 3 bases, and the junction held 5 bases outside the gene matches. The CDR3 DNA follows: TGTGCCACGGGACTAGCGGGTGTTACAGATACGCAGTATTTT. It specifies CATGLAGVTDTQYF.

This chain links TRBV29-1 with TRBJ1-1; no clear D gene. Trimming cost V 7 bases and J 10 bases, with 13 bases left between them. Germline assignment: CDR1 SQVTM and CDR2 ANQGSEA. This CDR3 comprises 10 residues. DNA for the CDR3: TGCAGCGCATTTGACGGTACAGCTTTCTTT. Amino acid sequence: CSAFDGTAFF.

About this clonotype: This may be a read error: a much more frequent sequence differs by one nucleotide. This chain uses TRBV10-3 with TRBJ2-7; 10 nucleotides line up with TRBD2. CDR3 length: 15 amino acids. The germline gives CDR1 ENHRY, CDR2 SYGVKD. Losses at the gene ends were 0 bases for V and 5 bases for J; bases not matched to a gene: 4. Written as DNA, the CDR3 is TGTGCCATCAGTGAGTCCCTAGCGGGAGCCGACGAGCAGTACTTC. Translating it yields CAISESLAGADEQYF.

This clonotype was seen a single time. The rearrangement uses TRBV20-1 and TRBJ2-3; TRBD2 matches at 7 bases. J gave up 2 bases and V 1 base, and 9 bases lay outside the gene matches. The CDR3 sequence is 16 residues long. Germline V gene sequence: CDR1 DFQATT, CDR2 SNEGSKA (reference sequence). DNA of the CDR3: TGCAGTGCTAGAGTACTGGGGAGCGGGAACACAGATACGCAGTATTTT. It translates to CSARVLGSGNTDTQYF.

This clonotype appeared a few times. The J gene is TRBJ1-2, the V gene TRBV2, with D tentatively TRBD1 (5 bases). The CDR3 length is 13 residues. V shed 3 bases and J shed 12 bases, with 17 bases lying between them. CDR1 SNHLY and CDR2 FYNNEI come from the germline V gene. CDR3 nucleotide sequence: TGTGCCAGCAGTGATGTACAGGCTCCGAGACACACCTTC. Amino acid sequence: CASSDVQAPRHTF.

The J gene is TRBJ2-1, the V gene TRBV30; D possibly corresponds to TRBD1 (6 bases). The germline V gene encodes CDR1 GTSNPN and CDR2 SVGIG (reference sequence). V lost 0 bases, J lost 2 bases, and 11 bases lay in between. This CDR3 has 15 residues. The CDR3 region is CAWSVVRGPYNEQFF. The CDR3 region has the DNA TGTGCCTGGAGTGTAGTCAGGGGACCCTACAATGAGCAGTTCTTC.

This clonotype appeared a few times. The rearrangement uses TRBV4-1 and TRBJ2-5; 9 nucleotides agree with TRBD2. Germline V gene lookup returns CDR1 MGHRA and CDR2 YSYEKL. This CDR3 has 16 amino acids. The J segment lost 5 bases and the V segment lost 0 bases, leaving 7 bases of the junction unmatched. In DNA, the CDR3 is TGCGCCAGCAGCCAAGAAACGGCGGGAGGGGATGAGACCCAGTACTTC. The encoded protein is CASSQETAGGDETQYF.